Following are 24 T cell receptor beta chains from one sample sequenced in a study of cytomegalovirus exposure and HLA in healthy donors. In the PCR, 60 Vbeta and 13 Jbeta primers were used. Some clones are missing from TCRdb's copy, which holds only in-frame ones; the method was immunoSEQ multiplex PCR. Of about 160,000 clones detected, around four fifths appear once; the ten largest clones hold more than 1.5%. The sequencing sample was made of PBMCs. The receptors were sampled from a young man in good health and CMV-seronegative.

The chain joins TRBV30 to TRBJ1-5; D gene uncertain. CDR1 and CDR2 from the germline V gene are GTSNPN and SVGIG (reference sequence). The V end was cut by 2 bases, the J end by 2 bases, with 7 bases between. There are 13 residues in the CDR3. CDR3 DNA sequence: TGTGCCTGGAGTCCCCATCGCAATCAGCCCCAGCATTTT. Its protein product is CAWSPHRNQPQHF.

The gene calls are TRBV28 and TRBJ2-1; perhaps TRBD1 as D (6 bases). This CDR3 is 16 amino acids long. Deletions cut 2 bases from V and 1 base from J, with 12 bases between. The V gene's germline CDR1 is MDHEN and CDR2 SYDVKM. CDR3 coding DNA: TGTGCCAGCAGTTTAGTAGGGGGTGGGTCCTACAATGAGCAGTTCTTC. Its translation: CASSLVGGGSYNEQFF.

The chain links TRBV2 to TRBJ1-3, with 7 bases matching TRBD1. Trimming cost V 6 bases and J 2 bases; bases outside gene matches: 7. From germline, CDR1 is SNHLY and CDR2 FYNNEI. The CDR3 consists of 15 residues. CDR3 protein: CASRPTGAPGNTIYF. CDR3 in DNA: TGTGCCAGCAGACCCACAGGGGCCCCTGGAAACACCATATATTTT.

This chain connects TRBV25-1 to TRBJ1-1; D may be TRBD1 (5 bases). The CDR3 extends over 14 amino acids. Germline assignment: CDR1 MGHDK and CDR2 SYGVNS. Trimming left V 4 bases short and J 5 bases short, with 14 bases between. The CDR3 nucleotides read TGTGCCAGCAGTGGGGAGGGGTTAAAGACTGAAGCTTTCTTT. This encodes CASSGEGLKTEAFF.

This rearrangement joins TRBV9 to TRBJ1-1; TRBD1 matches at 10 bases. The junction had 4 bases not matched to a gene; V was cut back by 4 bases and J by 4 bases. The CDR3 runs 14 residues. Germline-derived CDR1 and CDR2 are SGDLS and YYNGEE. The CDR3 DNA reads as TGTGCCAGCAGCTCGAGGGACAGGGGCACTGAAGCTTTCTTT. As protein: CASSSRDRGTEAFF. The full variable domain, its missing parts supplied by reference TRBV9 and TRBJ1-1, is DSGVTQTPKHLITATGQRVTLRCSPRSGDLSVYWYQQSLDQGLQFLIQYYNGEERAKGNILERFSAQQFPDLHSELNLSSLELGDSALYFCASSSRDRGTEAFFGQGTRLTVV.

About this clone itself: This specimen includes other DNA sequences encoding the same CDR3. V usage is TRBV9 and J usage is TRBJ2-3; 8 bases line up with TRBD2. The germline V gene has CDR1 SGDLS and CDR2 YYNGEE. The CDR3 spans 14 residues. V shed 6 bases, J shed 2 bases, and the junction held 5 bases outside the gene matches. DNA of the CDR3: TGTGCCAGCACAGGACTAGCCTTCACAGATACGCAGTATTTT. Translating it yields CASTGLAFTDTQYF.

This clone was detected only once. The chain uses TRBV19 and TRBJ2-1; D is ambiguous. The germline V gene has CDR1 LNHDA and CDR2 SQIVND (reference sequence). Deletions cut 3 bases from V and 4 bases from J, with 10 bases between. This CDR3 contains 14 residues. The CDR3 DNA reads as TGTGCCAGTAGTATGCTAGTCGGGTACAATGAGCAGTTCTTC. Protein sequence: CASSMLVGYNEQFF.

The chain is built from TRBV7-2 and TRBJ1-6, with TRBD1 identical over 10 bases. CDR1 is SGHTA, CDR2 FQGNSA, per germline. Trimming at V came to 5 bases and at J to 5 bases, leaving 3 bases not matched to a gene. The CDR3 loop spans 15 amino acids. CDR3 sequence: CASSPGTGDNSPLHF. CDR3 sequence (DNA): TGTGCCAGCAGCCCCGGGACAGGGGATAATTCACCCCTCCACTTT.

This chain uses TRBV25-1 with TRBJ2-5; possibly TRBD2 for D (7 bases). Germline V CDR1 and CDR2: MGHDK, SYGVNS. Trimming cost V 10 bases and J 0 bases, with 18 bases left between them. The length of the CDR3 is 15 residues. This chain's CDR3 is CATSMRGPYQETQYF. In DNA form, the CDR3 reads TGTGCCACCTCCATGCGGGGGCCGTACCAAGAGACCCAGTACTTC.

V is TRBV9 and J is TRBJ1-1, with D possibly being TRBD1 (6 bases). Deletions cut 7 bases from V and 3 bases from J, with 16 bases between. This CDR3 region has 14 residues. Germline assignment: CDR1 SGDLS and CDR2 YYNGEE. The CDR3 region is CASGGGAGDTEAFF. CDR3 nucleotide sequence: TGTGCCAGCGGGGGGGGCGCAGGCGACACTGAAGCTTTCTTT.

In its sample, this clone was seen once. Mismatch with germline at one junction end may stem from a read error. The rearrangement uses TRBV7-9 and TRBJ2-7; D remains unclear. The CDR3 covers 13 residues. Germline CDR1 and CDR2: SEHNR and FQNEAQ (reference sequence). CDR3 sequence reads: CSSTDTVSYEQYF. The CDR3 DNA follows: TGTTCCAGCACCGATACAGTCTCCTACGAGCAGTACTTC.

The chain uses TRBV28 and TRBJ1-2; D may be TRBD1 (6 bases). V gave up 5 bases and J gave up 5 bases, with 18 bases separating them. This CDR3 has 15 residues. Germline CDR1 is MDHEN and CDR2 is SYDVKM. CDR3 loop: CASSPPVRGGYGYTF. CDR3 DNA: TGTGCCAGCAGTCCCCCCGTCAGGGGTGGATATGGCTACACCTTC.

The chain couples TRBV7-8 to TRBJ2-7; 7 nucleotides agree with TRBD2. This CDR3 has 16 residues. J lost 2 bases, V lost 1 base, and 8 bases had no gene match. From germline, CDR1 is SGHVS and CDR2 FQNEAQ. This chain's CDR3 is CASSLVQRDLPYEQYF. The CDR3 nucleotides are TGTGCCAGCAGCTTAGTTCAGCGGGACCTACCCTACGAGCAGTACTTC.

The J gene is TRBJ2-3, the V gene TRBV5-1, with D possibly being TRBD1 (7 bases). The germline CDR1 and CDR2 sequences are SGHRS and YFSETQ. The germline V and J ends were trimmed by 3 bases and 4 bases, with 21 bases remaining between them. The CDR3 contains 17 residues. CDR3 nucleotide sequence: TGCGCCAGCAGCTGGTCCCGGGACAGCCGCGGGGCAGATACGCAGTATTTT. It specifies CASSWSRDSRGADTQYF.

The chain combines TRBV29-1 with TRBJ2-5, with unresolved D. Germline V gives CDR1 SQVTM, CDR2 ANQGSEA. There are 12 residues in the CDR3. V shed 3 bases and J shed 3 bases, with 8 bases lying between them. The CDR3 DNA sequence: TGCAGCGTTGATTACAACAAAGAGACCCAGTACTTC. It yields the protein CSVDYNKETQYF.

As to this clone: A junction boundary mismatches the germline segment, possibly from a read error. The chain recombines TRBV6-1 with TRBJ1-1; tentatively, D is TRBD1 (6 bases). In germline, CDR1 is MNHNS, CDR2 SASEGT. The CDR3 totals 13 residues. The CDR3 bases are TGTGCCAGCAGCGAAGACAGGCAAAGAAGAGCTTTCTTT. As protein: CASSEDRQRRAFF.

The chain has TRBV28 and TRBJ2-5; 7 positions agree with TRBD1. The J call is uncertain, as TRBJ2-7 better fits the DNA end. CDR1 and CDR2 from the germline V gene are MDHEN and SYDVKM. This CDR3 is built from 13 residues. CDR3 loop: CASSLGQIYEQYF. The CDR3 nucleotides read TGTGCCAGCAGTTTGGGACAGATCTACGAGCAGTACTTC.

The V call is TRBV6-1, the J call TRBJ2-1, with D possibly being TRBD1 (6 bases). The CDR3 runs 14 residues. Germline V gene data show CDR1 as MNHNS and CDR2 as SASEGT. Between the trimmed V and J ends, which lost 5 bases and 3 bases, there was a span of 11 bases. The CDR3 DNA sequence: TGTGCCAGCAGTTCCCTGGACAGCTACAATGAGCAGTTCTTC. Its translation: CASSSLDSYNEQFF.

V gene TRBV28 combines with J gene TRBJ2-4, with TRBD1 as a possible D gene (5 bases). Between the trimmed V and J ends, which lost 2 bases and 0 bases, there was a span of 11 bases. The CDR3 is 16 amino acids. Germline CDR1 MDHEN, CDR2 SYDVKM. The CDR3 DNA follows: TGTGCCAGCAGTTTAGCAGGGCCGCTAGCCAAAAACATTCAGTACTTC. This sequence encodes CASSLAGPLAKNIQYF.

The chain uses TRBV28 and TRBJ2-3; D may be TRBD2 (5 bases). The CDR3 is 12 amino acids. Trimming removed 8 bases at V and 7 bases at J, with 13 bases between. The germline gives CDR1 MDHEN, CDR2 SYDVKM. The DNA of the CDR3 is TGTGCCAGCGCCTCCGGGGTGAATACGCAGTATTTT. Its protein is CASASGVNTQYF.

The chain couples TRBV7-6 to TRBJ2-7, with TRBD2 identical over 9 bases. Germline-derived CDR1 and CDR2 are SGHVS and FNYEAQ. V lost 8 bases and J lost 1; bases outside the gene matches: 9. The CDR3 is 15 residues long. CDR3 nucleotide sequence: TGTGCCAGCGGGCCCGGAGCGGGAGGTTCCTACGAGCAGTACTTC. This sequence encodes CASGPGAGGSYEQYF.

This clone came up once. This chain links TRBV5-1 with TRBJ2-7; TRBD1 might be the D (5 bases). The CDR3 covers 13 residues. V dropped 2 bases and J dropped 3 bases, with 9 bases sitting between them. Germline lookup yields CDR1 SGHRS and CDR2 YFSETQ. DNA of the CDR3: TGCGCCAGCAGCTTTATGACAGACTACGAGCAGTACTTC. The encoded protein is CASSFMTDYEQYF.

This clone came up once. The CDR3 sequence: CASSLSQSYSPLHF. The DNA of the CDR3 is TGTGCCAGCAGCTTATCACAGAGCTATTCACCCCTCCACTTT. The gene calls are TRBV7-9 and TRBJ1-6; D gene uncertain. In germline, CDR1 is SEHNR, CDR2 FQNEAQ (reference sequence). The ends were cut back, 2 bases at V and 8 bases at J, with 10 bases in the middle. This CDR3 is 14 amino acids long.

This chain joins TRBV7-2 and TRBJ2-3; 12 nucleotides align to TRBD2. The CDR3 has 17 amino acids. Looked up from germline, CDR1 is SGHTA and CDR2 is FQGNSA. The V segment lost 2 bases and the J segment 6 bases; nucleotides outside the gene matches: 9. CDR3 nucleotide sequence: TGTGCCAGCAGCTTAAGTATGACTAGCGGGGGCTGGGATACGCAGTATTTT. Its translation is CASSLSMTSGGWDTQYF.